This T cell receptor beta chain was sequenced in a study of T-cell reconstitution after alpha-beta-depleted transplantation in children. Findings and caveats of the study: The origin of high day-60 TCRbeta diversity in some patients lay in surviving recipient T cells and thymic progenitors. Counts and diversity of T cells one year after transplant came mostly from newly produced T cells.

Preparing the TCRbeta library involved the use of unique molecular identifiers. Each CDR3 protein gets one entry after TCRdb re-called the PCR reads with MiXCR. The sample has 700,000 to 950,000 distinct CDR3 sequences, around 17% seen once; the top ten hold about 5%. This clonotype was counted at least ten times. No antigen is known for it. Sequenced material: PBMCs, mostly from graft donor cells, taken 360 days after TCRalphabeta/CD19-depleted stem cell transplant. The sequence was obtained from a male patient between 10 and 17 years old who had a stem cell transplant for acute lymphoblastic leukemia, so the T cells may come from the graft donor.

The CDR3 DNA follows: TGCGCCAGCAGCTTTCAGGGGAGTGGCTACACCTTC. Protein sequence: CASSFQGSGYTF. The chain carries TRBV5-1 and TRBJ1-2, with a tentative D call TRBD1 (6 bases). Per the germline V gene, CDR1 is SGHRS and CDR2 is YFSETQ. The CDR3 has 12 amino acids. V shed 2 bases and J shed 7 bases, with 9 bases lying between them.